Listed below are T cell receptor beta chains from one sample, sequenced in a study of glioma-infiltrating T cells after dendritic cell vaccination. Using immunoSEQ multiplex PCR, the repertoire was profiled, and TCRdb retains in-frame clones only, with some absent. The table has 100,000 or so clones, 65% to 85% seen once; the top ten hold 5.4%. This material consisted of blood, taken after dendritic cell vaccination. These receptors came from a human donor with glioblastoma. The conserved cysteine and the conserved F or W are not part of the CDR3 here.

v_gene: TRBV7-9
CDR3aa: ASSPQGDQPQH

v_gene: TRBV5-6
CDR3aa: ASSNRGLGTDTQY

v_gene: TRBV6-5
CDR3aa: ASSSPTEYTEAF

v_gene: TRBV21-1
CDR3aa: AAANGGSGLRETEY

v_gene: TRBV12-5
CDR3aa: ASETEMNTEAF

v_gene: TRBV5-4
CDR3aa: ASSLMTGAGEQY

v_gene: TRBV5-8
CDR3aa: ASSLGALAGLYNEQF

v_gene: TRBV5-1
CDR3aa: ASSLGEQGSLVYGYT

v_gene: TRBV5-1
CDR3aa: ASSLDDRQYLRYGYT

v_gene: TRBV30
CDR3aa: AWSVIVAEETQY

v_gene: TRBV27
CDR3aa: ASSLAGLGMREQF

v_gene: TRBV5-1
CDR3aa: ASSPSDPRGDTQY

v_gene: TRBV5-1
CDR3aa: ASSGGLLTYEQY

v_gene: TRBV13
CDR3aa: ASSLGPRAYNEQF

v_gene: TRBV10-3
CDR3aa: ATGPLGANTEAF

v_gene: TRBV29-1
CDR3aa: SVGQGLTGGYT

v_gene: TRBV7-6
CDR3aa: ASSSGTGLSTEAF

v_gene: TRBV6-1
CDR3aa: ASSANRGYSTEAF

v_gene: TRBV5-1
CDR3aa: ASSLGLAGGPRQY

v_gene: TRBV7-3
CDR3aa: ASSLGTGRNGYT

v_gene: TRBV5-1
CDR3aa: ASSFTGGETQY